The entry below gives a single TCR beta chain sequence along with its context. The antigen remains unidentified. These data originate in a study of CXCR3-negative and CXCR3-positive naive CD8 T cells. Findings and caveats of the study: Naive CXCR3-negative and CXCR3-positive cells had similar TRBV-TRBJ usage; memory differed. Naive cells with CXCR3 showed TRB CDR3s that were more hydrophobic than those in CXCR3-negative naive cells.

CD45RO-CCR7+CD27+CD95- expression identified naive CD8+ T cells. Libraries were UMI-labeled 5' RACE TRB cDNA. TCRdb reanalyzed the 5' RACE reads, giving one entry per CDR3 protein sequence and no DNA. The listing records around 60,000 distinct CDR3 sequences. The CDR3 covers 18 residues. CDR1 and CDR2 from the germline V gene are SGHRS and YFSETQ. Sequencing input: naive CXCR3+ CD8+ T cells from blood. Subset here: CD45RO-CCR7+CD27+CD95- naive CD8+ T cells expressing CXCR3 (TNR3+). The chain uses TRBV5-1 and TRBJ2-7. This sequence originates from a human donor in good health. Some clones in this sample may be carry-over from other donors' samples. CDR3 region: CASSLADRAAFISYEQYF.